Described below is a single T cell receptor beta chain sequence and its context. Its cognate antigen is unknown. Trimming pared 6 bases from V and 8 bases from J, leaving 22 bases between. From germline, CDR1 is MNHNS and CDR2 SASEGT. This CDR3 is 15 amino acids long. The sample comes from a study of cytomegalovirus exposure and HLA in healthy donors. Study-wide results and caveats: Evidence from a later analysis indicated that most CMV-associated TCR beta chains looked HLA-restricted. Associated with HLA alleles at 0.05 false discovery rate in a later analysis were over 15,000 TCR beta sequences.

With 60 Vbeta and 13 Jbeta primers, the PCR was carried out. Clones were sequenced by immunoSEQ multiplex PCR, and TCRdb holds only the in-frame ones, with some missing. Counted here are some 99,000 clones, 81% occurring once; the ten biggest clones make up 2.2%. This receptor was identified in a woman aged 30 to 39 in good health and CMV-seronegative. The V and J genes are TRBV6-1 and TRBJ1-1; D is unclear. Sequenced sample: PBMCs. CDR3 nucleotide sequence: TGTGCCAGCAGCCCCTCTGGACTGTTCGCCCCCGAAGCTTTCTTT. This sequence encodes CASSPSGLFAPEAFF.